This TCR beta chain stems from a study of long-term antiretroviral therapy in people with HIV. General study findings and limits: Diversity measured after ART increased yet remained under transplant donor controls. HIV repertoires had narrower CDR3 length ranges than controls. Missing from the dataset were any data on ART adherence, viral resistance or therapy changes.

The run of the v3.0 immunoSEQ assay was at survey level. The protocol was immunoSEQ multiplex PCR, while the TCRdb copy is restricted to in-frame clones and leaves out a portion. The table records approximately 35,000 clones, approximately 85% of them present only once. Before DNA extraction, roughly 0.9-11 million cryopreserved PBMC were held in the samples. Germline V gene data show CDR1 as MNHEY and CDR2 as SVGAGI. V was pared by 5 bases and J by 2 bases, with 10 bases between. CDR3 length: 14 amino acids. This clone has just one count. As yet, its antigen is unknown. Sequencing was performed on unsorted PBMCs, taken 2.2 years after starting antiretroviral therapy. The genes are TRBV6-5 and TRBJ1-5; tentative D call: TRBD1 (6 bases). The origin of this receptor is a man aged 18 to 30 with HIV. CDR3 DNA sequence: TGTGCCAGCAGTCCAGGGGTCGGCAATCAGCCCCAGCATTTT. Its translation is CASSPGVGNQPQHF.